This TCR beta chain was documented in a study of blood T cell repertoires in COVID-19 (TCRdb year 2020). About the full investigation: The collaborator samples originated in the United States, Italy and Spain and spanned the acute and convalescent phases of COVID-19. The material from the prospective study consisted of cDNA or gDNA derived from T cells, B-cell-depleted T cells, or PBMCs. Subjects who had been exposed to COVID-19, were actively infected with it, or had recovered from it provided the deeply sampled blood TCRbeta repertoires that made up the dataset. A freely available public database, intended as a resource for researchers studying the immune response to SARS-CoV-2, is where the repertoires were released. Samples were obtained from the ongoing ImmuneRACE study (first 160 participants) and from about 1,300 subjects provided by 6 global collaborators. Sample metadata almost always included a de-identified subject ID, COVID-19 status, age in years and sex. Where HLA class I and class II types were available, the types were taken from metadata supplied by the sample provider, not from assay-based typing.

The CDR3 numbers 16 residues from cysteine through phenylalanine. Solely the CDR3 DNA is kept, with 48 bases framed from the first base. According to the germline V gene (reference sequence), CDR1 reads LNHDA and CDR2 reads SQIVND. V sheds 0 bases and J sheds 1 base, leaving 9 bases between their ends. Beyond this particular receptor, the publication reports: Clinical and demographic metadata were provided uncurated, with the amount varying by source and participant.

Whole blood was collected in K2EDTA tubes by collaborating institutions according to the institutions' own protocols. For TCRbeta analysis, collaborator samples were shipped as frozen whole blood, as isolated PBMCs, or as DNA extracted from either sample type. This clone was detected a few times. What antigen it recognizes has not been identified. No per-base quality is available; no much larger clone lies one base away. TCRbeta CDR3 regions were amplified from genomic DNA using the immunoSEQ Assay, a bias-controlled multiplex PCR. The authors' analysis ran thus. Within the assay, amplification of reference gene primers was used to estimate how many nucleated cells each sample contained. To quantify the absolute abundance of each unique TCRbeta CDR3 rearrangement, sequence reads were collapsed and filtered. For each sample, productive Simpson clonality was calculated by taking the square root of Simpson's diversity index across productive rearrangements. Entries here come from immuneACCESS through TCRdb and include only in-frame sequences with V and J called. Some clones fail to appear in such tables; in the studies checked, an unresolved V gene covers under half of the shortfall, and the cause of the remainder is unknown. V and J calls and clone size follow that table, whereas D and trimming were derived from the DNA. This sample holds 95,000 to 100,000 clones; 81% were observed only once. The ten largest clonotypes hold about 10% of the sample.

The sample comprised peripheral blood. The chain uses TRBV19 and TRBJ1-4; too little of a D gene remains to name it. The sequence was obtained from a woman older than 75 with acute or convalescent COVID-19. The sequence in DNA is TGTGCCAGTAGTATAGATAGTCATGGAACTAATGAAAAACTGTTTTTT. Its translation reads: CASSIDSHGTNEKLFF.